One and the same sample provided the 14 T cell receptor beta chains below, sequenced in a study of cytomegalovirus exposure and HLA in healthy donors. The assay was immunoSEQ multiplex PCR, and TCRdb's table has in-frame clones only and misses some. Of some 290,000 clones in the sample, around 90% were seen once. Sample: PBMCs. The receptors derive from a young man in good health and CMV-seronegative.

Written as DNA, the CDR3 is TGCGCCAGCAGCTTGGCCGGTCCGACCCAGTACTTC. This gives the protein CASSLAGPTQYF. This sequence joins TRBV5-1 and TRBJ2-5, with D unresolved. The CDR3 length is 12 residues. Germline CDR1 and CDR2: SGHRS and YFSETQ. V lost 0 bases and J 7 bases, leaving 7 bases between the germline ends.

J is TRBJ2-2 and V is TRBV5-3; D call uncertain. TRBV5-3 is placed among ORFs of uncertain function. The CDR3 consists of 15 residues. V was shortened by 7 bases and J by 6 bases, with 19 bases between the two germline ends. DNA of the CDR3: TGTGCCAGACCTAACAGATCCCAATATCCCGGGGAGCTGTTTTTT. It encodes CARPNRSQYPGELFF.

The chain carries TRBV18 and TRBJ2-7; 8 bases align to TRBD2. The V and J ends lost 1 base and 2 bases, in that order; junction bases with no gene match: 4. CDR1 and CDR2 (germline): KGHSH, LQKENI. This CDR3 has 15 amino acids. The chain's CDR3 is CASSPRGGGTYEQYF. The CDR3 DNA sequence: TGTGCCAGCTCACCACGGGGCGGGGGGACCTACGAGCAGTACTTC.

The rearrangement uses TRBV23-1 and TRBJ2-4; tentative D call: TRBD1 (6 bases). TRBV23-1 is an open reading frame whose function is uncertain. The V gene lost 2 bases and the J gene lost 0 bases, with 20 bases spanning the gap. The CDR3 loop spans 19 amino acids. In DNA, the CDR3 is TGCGCCAGCAGTCAAATGCCGACAGGAAGAGGGGTAGCCAAAAACATTCAGTACTTC. Residues: CASSQMPTGRGVAKNIQYF.

This clone has only a few counts. The chain joins TRBV4-2 to TRBJ2-2; 7 bases are a match to TRBD2. The CDR3 is 14 amino acids. Germline lookup yields CDR1 LGHNA and CDR2 YNFKEQ. The trim removed 4 bases at V and 5 bases at J, leaving 4 bases unmatched. In DNA, the CDR3 is TGTGCCAGCAGCCGCCAGGGAGGGACCGGGGAGCTGTTTTTT. Its translation is CASSRQGGTGELFF.

This clone was found once. V usage is TRBV5-1 and J usage is TRBJ2-5, with unresolved D. V dropped 5 bases and J dropped 0 bases, with 14 bases sitting between them. This CDR3 has 15 residues. Germline lookup yields CDR1 SGHRS and CDR2 YFSETQ. The CDR3 nucleotides are TGCGCCAGCAGATCGAGCGAATGGTACCAAGAGACCCAGTACTTC. It encodes CASRSSEWYQETQYF. The whole variable domain, filled in from reference TRBV5-1 and TRBJ2-5, reads KAGVTQTPRYLIKTRGQQVTLSCSPISGHRSVSWYQQTPGQGLQFLFEYFSETQRNKGNFPGRFSGRQFSNSRSEMNVSTLELGDSALYLCASRSSEWYQETQYFGPGTRLLVL.

CDR3 amino acids: CASSSGGFAEAFF. The CDR3 DNA is TGTGCCAGTAGTTCGGGGGGGTTCGCTGAAGCTTTCTTT. The rearrangement uses TRBV19 and TRBJ1-1; possibly TRBD1 for D (5 bases). Trimming took off 5 bases at V and 6 bases at J, with 13 bases between the two ends. The CDR3 spans 13 residues. Germline V gene data show CDR1 as LNHDA and CDR2 as SQIVND (reference sequence).

The CDR3 spells CASSLNGIEAFF. Here the CDR3 DNA reads TGTGCCAGCAGCTTAAACGGGATTGAAGCTTTCTTT. V usage is TRBV7-9 and J usage is TRBJ1-1, with D unclear. Germline values: CDR1 SEHNR, CDR2 FQNEAQ (reference sequence). V dropped 2 bases and J dropped 7 bases, with 8 bases sitting between them. This CDR3 contains 12 residues.

CDR3 residues: CASSWGGRGYTF. The CDR3 bases are TGTGCCAGCAGTTGGGGGGGTCGTGGCTACACCTTC. The chain carries TRBV28 and TRBJ1-2, with a tentative D call TRBD1 (5 bases). CDR3 length: 12 residues. Looked up from germline, CDR1 is MDHEN and CDR2 is SYDVKM. The V gene lost 4 bases and the J gene lost 7 bases, with 10 bases spanning the gap.

The rearrangement uses TRBV5-1 and TRBJ1-1, with D hard to call. The ends were cut back, 6 bases at V and 1 base at J, with 10 bases in the middle. This CDR3 comprises 13 residues. The germline gives CDR1 SGHRS, CDR2 YFSETQ. The CDR3 sequence: CASMLIPNTEAFF. The CDR3 nucleotides read TGCGCCAGCATGCTAATACCGAACACTGAAGCTTTCTTT.

The chain couples TRBV5-1 to TRBJ2-1; TRBD2 aligns across 11 bases. With V trimmed by 0 bases and J by 10 bases, 15 bases remained unmatched. The CDR3 is made up of 18 amino acids. Germline V gene sequence: CDR1 SGHRS, CDR2 YFSETQ. The CDR3 bases are TGCGCCAGCAGCTTGGTTGCTAGCGGGGGGAATCTACAATGGGAGCAGTTCTTC. Protein sequence: CASSLVASGGNLQWEQFF.

CDR3 nucleotide sequence: TGTGCCAGCAGTGAATGGTTATCAGGGGCAGGCAAAAACATTCAGTACTTC. This translates into CASSEWLSGAGKNIQYF. The chain joins TRBV6-1 to TRBJ2-4; possibly TRBD1 for D (6 bases). CDR1 and CDR2 (germline): MNHNS, SASEGT. CDR3 size: 17 residues. V was trimmed by 2 bases and J by 3 bases, leaving 17 bases between them.

V is TRBV19 and J is TRBJ1-2; no clear D gene. Germline CDR1 is LNHDA and CDR2 is SQIVND (reference sequence). This CDR3 is 14 amino acids long. Trimming removed 6 bases from V and 7 bases from J, with 18 bases in between. This chain's CDR3 is CASSLGTGWIGYTF. Written as DNA, the CDR3 is TGTGCCAGTAGCCTCGGAACGGGGTGGATTGGCTACACCTTC.

Here the CDR3 DNA reads TGTGCCAGTTCTAAAGCTGGCGGGGGTACGATCAACTCCTACAATGAGCAGTTCTTC. Translation: CASSKAGGGTINSYNEQFF. The rearrangement joins TRBV19 to TRBJ2-1, with 7 bases aligning to TRBD2. Germline V gives CDR1 LNHDA, CDR2 SQIVND (reference sequence). The CDR3 has 19 amino acids. Trimming took 8 bases from V and 0 from J; bases not matched to a gene: 19.